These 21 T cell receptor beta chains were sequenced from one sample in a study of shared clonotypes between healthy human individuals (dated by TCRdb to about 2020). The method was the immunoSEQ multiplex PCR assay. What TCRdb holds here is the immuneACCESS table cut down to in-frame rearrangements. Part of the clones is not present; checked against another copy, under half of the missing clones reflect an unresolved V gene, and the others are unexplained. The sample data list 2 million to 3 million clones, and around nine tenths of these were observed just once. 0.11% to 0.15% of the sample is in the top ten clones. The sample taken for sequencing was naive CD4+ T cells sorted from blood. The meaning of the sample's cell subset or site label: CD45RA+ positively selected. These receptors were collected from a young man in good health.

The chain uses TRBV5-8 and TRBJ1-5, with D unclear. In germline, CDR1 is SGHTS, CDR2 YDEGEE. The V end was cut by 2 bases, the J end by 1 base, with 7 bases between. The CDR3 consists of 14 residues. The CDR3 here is CASSFGRSNQPQHF. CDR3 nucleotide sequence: TGTGCCAGCAGCTTTGGCCGGAGCAATCAGCCCCAGCATTTT.

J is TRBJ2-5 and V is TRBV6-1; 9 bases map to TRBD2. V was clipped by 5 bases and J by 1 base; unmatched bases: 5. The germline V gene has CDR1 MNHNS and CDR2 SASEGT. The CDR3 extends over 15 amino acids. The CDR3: CASSSTSGFQETQYF. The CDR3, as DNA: TGTGCCAGCAGTAGTACTAGCGGGTTCCAAGAGACCCAGTACTTC.

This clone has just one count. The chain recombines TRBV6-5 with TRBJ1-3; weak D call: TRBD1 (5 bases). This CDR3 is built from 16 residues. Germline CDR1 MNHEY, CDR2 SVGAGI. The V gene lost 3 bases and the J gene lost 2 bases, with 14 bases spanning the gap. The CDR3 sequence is CASSYEGTLTGNTIYF. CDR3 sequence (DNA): TGTGCCAGCAGTTATGAAGGGACCCTAACTGGAAACACCATATATTTT.

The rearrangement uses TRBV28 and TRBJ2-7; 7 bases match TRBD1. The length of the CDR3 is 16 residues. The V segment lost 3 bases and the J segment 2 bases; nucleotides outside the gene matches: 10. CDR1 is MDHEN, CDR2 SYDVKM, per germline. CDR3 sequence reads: CASSFYTGATTYEQYF. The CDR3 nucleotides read TGTGCCAGCAGTTTCTACACAGGGGCCACAACCTACGAGCAGTACTTC.

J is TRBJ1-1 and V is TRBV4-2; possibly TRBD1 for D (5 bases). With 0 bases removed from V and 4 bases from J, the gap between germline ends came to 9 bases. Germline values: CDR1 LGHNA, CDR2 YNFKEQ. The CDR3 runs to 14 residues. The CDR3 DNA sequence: TGTGCCAGCAGCCAAGACAGGAGGGGCACTGAAGCTTTCTTT. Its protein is CASSQDRRGTEAFF.

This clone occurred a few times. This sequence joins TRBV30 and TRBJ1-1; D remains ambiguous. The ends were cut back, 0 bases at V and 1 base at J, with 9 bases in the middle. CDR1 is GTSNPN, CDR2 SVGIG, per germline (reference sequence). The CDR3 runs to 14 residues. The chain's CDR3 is CAWSVQNGNTEAFF. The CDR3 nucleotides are TGTGCCTGGAGTGTACAGAACGGGAACACTGAAGCTTTCTTT.

This chain's CDR3 is CASSQGLGAIHEKLFF. CDR3 nucleotides: TGTGCCAGCAGCCAGGGACTGGGGGCCATCCATGAAAAACTGTTTTTT. The chain uses TRBV14 and TRBJ1-4; perhaps TRBD1 as D (6 bases). In germline, CDR1 is SGHDN, CDR2 FVKESK. CDR3 length: 16 residues. Trimming stripped 3 bases from V and 6 bases from J, with 17 bases between.

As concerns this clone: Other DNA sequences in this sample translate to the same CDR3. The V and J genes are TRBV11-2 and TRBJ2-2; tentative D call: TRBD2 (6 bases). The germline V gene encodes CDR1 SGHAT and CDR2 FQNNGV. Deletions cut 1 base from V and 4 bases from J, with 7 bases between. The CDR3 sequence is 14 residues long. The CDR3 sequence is CASSLVGGTGELFF. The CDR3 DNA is TGTGCCAGCAGCTTAGTGGGGGGCACCGGGGAGCTGTTTTTT.

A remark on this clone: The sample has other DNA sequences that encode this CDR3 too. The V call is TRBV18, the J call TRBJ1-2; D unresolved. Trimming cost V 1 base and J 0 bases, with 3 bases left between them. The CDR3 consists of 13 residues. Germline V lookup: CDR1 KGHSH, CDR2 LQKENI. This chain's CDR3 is CASSPQANYGYTF. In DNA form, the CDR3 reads TGTGCCAGCTCACCACAGGCTAACTATGGCTACACCTTC. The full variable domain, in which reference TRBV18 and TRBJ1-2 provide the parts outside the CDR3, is NAGVMQNPRHLVRRRGQEARLRCSPMKGHSHVYWYRQLPEEGLKFMVYLQKENIIDESGMPKERFSAEFPKEGPSILRIQQVVRGDSAAYFCASSPQANYGYTFGSGTRLTVV.

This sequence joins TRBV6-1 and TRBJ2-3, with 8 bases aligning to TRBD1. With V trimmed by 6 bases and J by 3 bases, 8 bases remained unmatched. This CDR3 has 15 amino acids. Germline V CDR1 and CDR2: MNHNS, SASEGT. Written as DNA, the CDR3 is TGTGCCAGCAGAGCCACAGGGGGGTTGACAGATACGCAGTATTTT. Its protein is CASRATGGLTDTQYF.

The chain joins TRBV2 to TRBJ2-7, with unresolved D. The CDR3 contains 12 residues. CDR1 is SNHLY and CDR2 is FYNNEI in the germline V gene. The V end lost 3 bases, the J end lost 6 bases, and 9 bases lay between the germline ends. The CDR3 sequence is CASSDPVGEQYF. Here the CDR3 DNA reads TGTGCCAGCAGTGACCCAGTAGGCGAGCAGTACTTC.

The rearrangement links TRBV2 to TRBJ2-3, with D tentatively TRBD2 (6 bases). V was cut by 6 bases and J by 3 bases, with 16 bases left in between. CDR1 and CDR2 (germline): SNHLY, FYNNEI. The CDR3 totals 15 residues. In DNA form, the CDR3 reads TGTGCCAGCAGGCGTGACGGGAGAAGGACAGATACGCAGTATTTT. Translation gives CASRRDGRRTDTQYF. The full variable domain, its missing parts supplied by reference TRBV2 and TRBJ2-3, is EPEVTQTPSHQVTQMGQEVILRCVPISNHLYFYWYRQILGQKVEFLVSFYNNEISEKSEIFDDQFSVERPDGSNFTLKIRSTKLEDSAMYFCASRRDGRRTDTQYFGPGTRLTVL.

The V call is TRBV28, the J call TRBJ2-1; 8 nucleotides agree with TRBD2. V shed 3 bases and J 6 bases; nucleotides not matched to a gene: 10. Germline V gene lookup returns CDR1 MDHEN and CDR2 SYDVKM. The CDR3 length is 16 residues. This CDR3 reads CASSFQSRGGSNEQFF. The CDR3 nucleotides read TGTGCCAGCAGTTTTCAATCCCGCGGGGGGTCCAATGAGCAGTTCTTC.

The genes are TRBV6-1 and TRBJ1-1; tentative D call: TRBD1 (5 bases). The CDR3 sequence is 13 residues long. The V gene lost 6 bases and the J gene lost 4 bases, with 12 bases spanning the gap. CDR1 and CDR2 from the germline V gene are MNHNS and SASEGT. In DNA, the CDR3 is TGTGCCAGCAGCGGGGGATTACGCACTGAAGCTTTCTTT. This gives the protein CASSGGLRTEAFF.

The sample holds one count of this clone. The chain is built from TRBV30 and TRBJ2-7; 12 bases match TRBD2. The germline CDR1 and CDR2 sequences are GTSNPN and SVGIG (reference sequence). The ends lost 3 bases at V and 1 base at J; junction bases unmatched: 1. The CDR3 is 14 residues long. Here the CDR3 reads CAWSTSGGSYEQYF. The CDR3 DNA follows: TGTGCCTGGAGCACTAGCGGGGGGTCCTACGAGCAGTACTTC.

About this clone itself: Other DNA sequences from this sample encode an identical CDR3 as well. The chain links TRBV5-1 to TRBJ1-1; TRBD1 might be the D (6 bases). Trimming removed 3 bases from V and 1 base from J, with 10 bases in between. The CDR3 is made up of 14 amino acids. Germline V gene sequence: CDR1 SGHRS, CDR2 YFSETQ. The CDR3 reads CASSSGVSNTEAFF. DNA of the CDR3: TGCGCCAGCAGCTCAGGGGTCTCGAACACTGAAGCTTTCTTT.

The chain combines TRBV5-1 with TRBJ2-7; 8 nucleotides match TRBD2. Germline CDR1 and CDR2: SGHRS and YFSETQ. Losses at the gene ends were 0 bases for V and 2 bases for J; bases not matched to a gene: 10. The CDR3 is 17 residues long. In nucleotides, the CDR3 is TGCGCCAGCAGCTTGGCCCGGGAGCGGGGGACCACCTACGAGCAGTACTTC. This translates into CASSLARERGTTYEQYF.

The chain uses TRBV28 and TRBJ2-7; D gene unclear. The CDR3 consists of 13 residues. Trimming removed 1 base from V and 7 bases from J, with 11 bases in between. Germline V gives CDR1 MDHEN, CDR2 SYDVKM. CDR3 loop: CASSLSNTREQYF. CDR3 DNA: TGTGCCAGCAGTTTATCGAACACAAGGGAGCAGTACTTC. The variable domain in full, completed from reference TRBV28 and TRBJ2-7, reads DVKVTQSSRYLVKRTGEKVFLECVQDMDHENMFWYRQDPGLGLRLIYFSYDVKMKEKGDIPEGYSVSREKKERFSLILESASTNQTSMYLCASSLSNTREQYFGPGTRLTVT.

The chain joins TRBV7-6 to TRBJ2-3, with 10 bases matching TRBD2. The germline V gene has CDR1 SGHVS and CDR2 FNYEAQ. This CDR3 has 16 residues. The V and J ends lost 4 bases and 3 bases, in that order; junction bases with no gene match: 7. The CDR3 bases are TGTGCCAGCAGCTACCCAGCGGGGGGGCCAACAGATACGCAGTATTTT. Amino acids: CASSYPAGGPTDTQYF.

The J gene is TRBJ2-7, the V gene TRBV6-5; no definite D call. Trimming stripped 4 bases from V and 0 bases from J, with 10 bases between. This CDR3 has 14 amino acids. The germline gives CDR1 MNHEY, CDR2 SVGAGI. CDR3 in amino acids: CASSFFGSSYEQYF. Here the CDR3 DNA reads TGTGCCAGCAGTTTCTTTGGCAGCTCCTACGAGCAGTACTTC.

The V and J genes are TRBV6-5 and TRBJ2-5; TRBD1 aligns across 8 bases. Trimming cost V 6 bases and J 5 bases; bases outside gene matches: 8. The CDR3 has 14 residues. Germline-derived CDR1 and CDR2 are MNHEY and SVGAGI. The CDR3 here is CASRPDREDETQYF. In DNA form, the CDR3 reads TGTGCCAGCAGACCGGACAGGGAAGATGAGACCCAGTACTTC.